The 8 T cell receptor beta chains below all came from one sample that was sequenced in a study of OX40 agonist ivuxolimab in advanced cancers. This table comes from immunoSEQ multiplex PCR, and its TCRdb copy is limited to in-frame clones, with some not included. The table shows some 9,000 clones, with about nine tenths occurring only once. This material consisted of CD4+ or CD8+ T cells sorted from blood, taken in a trial of the OX40 agonist ivuxolimab. Receptors were obtained from an adult with an advanced solid tumor such as melanoma, head and neck, liver or kidney cancer.

This rearrangement joins TRBV10-2 to TRBJ1-5; 10 nucleotides align to TRBD1. There are 15 residues in the CDR3. V was pared by 6 bases and J by 5 bases, with 7 bases of the junction left unmatched. The germline V gene encodes CDR1 WSHSY and CDR2 SAAADI. The CDR3: CASRETGQGYQPQHF. The DNA for the CDR3 is TGCGCCAGCAGAGAGACGGGACAGGGGTATCAGCCCCAGCATTTT.

The genes are TRBV7-9 and TRBJ2-6; D gene uncertain. CDR3 length: 14 residues. Trimming left V 4 bases short and J 0 bases short, with 4 bases between. Germline loops: CDR1 SEHNR, CDR2 FQNEAQ (reference sequence). CDR3 nucleotides: TGTGCCAGCAGCTCGGTCTCTGGGGCCAACGTCCTGACTTTC. Encoded protein: CASSSVSGANVLTF.

The chain is built from TRBV7-9 and TRBJ1-1; the D gene is possibly TRBD1 (5 bases). CDR3 length: 14 amino acids. In germline, CDR1 is SEHNR, CDR2 FQNEAQ (reference sequence). V gave up 5 bases and J gave up 4 bases, with 14 bases separating them. The CDR3 here is CASSRSVGTTEAFF. CDR3 coding DNA: TGTGCCAGCAGCCGCAGCGTAGGGACCACTGAAGCTTTCTTT.

The J gene is TRBJ1-3, the V gene TRBV5-1; no clear D. The CDR3 contains 15 residues. The V end was cut by 4 bases, the J end by 2 bases, with 13 bases between. Germline V gene lookup returns CDR1 SGHRS and CDR2 YFSETQ. CDR3 loop: CASSPGRATGNTIYF. The CDR3 region has the DNA TGCGCCAGCAGCCCCGGGCGGGCCACTGGAAACACCATATATTTT. The whole variable domain, filled in from reference TRBV5-1 and TRBJ1-3, reads KAGVTQTPRYLIKTRGQQVTLSCSPISGHRSVSWYQQTPGQGLQFLFEYFSETQRNKGNFPGRFSGRQFSNSRSEMNVSTLELGDSALYLCASSPGRATGNTIYFGEGSWLTVV.

This rearrangement joins TRBV6-6 to TRBJ1-6; D call uncertain. Trimming shortened V by 6 bases and J by 7 bases, and 19 bases separated the two germline ends. Germline V lookup: CDR1 MNHNY, CDR2 SVGAGI (reference sequence). The CDR3 runs 16 residues. CDR3: CASSPSGLDPNSPLHF. The CDR3 DNA sequence: TGTGCCAGCAGCCCATCCGGGCTGGACCCCAATTCACCCCTCCACTTT.

CDR3 nucleotide sequence: TGTGCCAGCACCCCGTCCGGGACCTCAATCTCTGGGGCCAACGTCCTGACTTTC. Protein sequence: CASTPSGTSISGANVLTF. This chain links TRBV7-6 with TRBJ2-6; D tentatively fits TRBD1 or TRBD2 (5 bases each). CDR1 and CDR2 (germline): SGHVS, FNYEAQ. V dropped 7 bases and J dropped 0 bases, with 19 bases sitting between them. This CDR3 comprises 18 residues.

The chain recombines TRBV11-2 with TRBJ2-5, with TRBD1 identical over 9 bases. This CDR3 spans 15 amino acids. Looked up from germline, CDR1 is SGHAT and CDR2 is FQNNGV. The V segment lost 4 bases and the J segment 5 bases; nucleotides outside the gene matches: 8. For the CDR3, the DNA is TGTGCCAGCAGCTGGGGACAGGGTACTTTGGAGACCCAGTACTTC. This encodes CASSWGQGTLETQYF.

In this sample, this clone turned up a few times. The chain couples TRBV7-8 to TRBJ1-5; the match to TRBD1 covers 8 bases. V lost 1 base to trimming and J lost 2 bases; unmatched junction nucleotides: 13. From germline, CDR1 is SGHVS and CDR2 FQNEAQ. The CDR3 consists of 19 residues. CDR3: CASSLGRRDRFGGNQPQHF. For the CDR3, the DNA is TGTGCCAGCAGCTTAGGTAGAAGGGACAGGTTCGGAGGCAATCAGCCCCAGCATTTT.